The 13 T cell receptor beta chains listed next were all sequenced from one sample in a study of blood T cell repertoires in COVID-19. Profiling relied on immunoSEQ multiplex PCR, and the TCRdb table lists in-frame clones only, not all of them. Seen here are about 250,000 clones, about four fifths observed once, and the top ten hold about 15%. The sample comprised peripheral blood. These receptors were taken from a person aged 65 to 85 with COVID-19, enrolled during active disease.

This clone was seen once. The chain is built from TRBV2 and TRBJ2-2, with 10 bases that match TRBD2. Germline trimming cut 9 bases from V and 5 bases from J; bases unmatched to any gene: 6. This CDR3 has 14 amino acids. The germline gives CDR1 SNHLY, CDR2 FYNNEI. CDR3 in amino acids: CASKKTSGTGELFF. The CDR3 DNA follows: TGTGCCAGTAAAAAGACTAGCGGGACCGGGGAGCTGTTTTTT.

This clone was counted between two and nine times. The CDR3 region is CASSLTDNQPQHF. CDR3 nucleotides: TGTGCCAGCAGCTTGACAGACAATCAGCCCCAGCATTTT. The chain links TRBV7-2 to TRBJ1-5; possible D gene TRBD1, 5 bases. The length of the CDR3 is 13 residues. V lost 3 bases and J 3 bases, leaving 6 bases between the germline ends. Germline CDR1 SGHTA, CDR2 FQGNSA.

In nucleotides, the CDR3 is TGTGCCAGCAGTGAGGGCACCTACGAGCAGTACTTC. This codes for CASSEGTYEQYF. The gene calls are TRBV6-1 and TRBJ2-7; D is undetermined. CDR3 length: 12 amino acids. Germline CDR1 reads MNHNS; CDR2 reads SASEGT. The V end was cut by 3 bases, the J end by 2 bases, with 5 bases between.

In DNA form, the CDR3 reads TGTGCCAGCAGCCTTTGGGGAGTGCACACCGGGGAGCTGTTTTTT. Its protein product is CASSLWGVHTGELFF. J is TRBJ2-2 and V is TRBV11-1, with D tentatively TRBD2 (5 bases). Germline lookup yields CDR1 SGHAT and CDR2 FQDESV (reference sequence). The CDR3 contains 15 residues. V was pared by 5 bases and J by 3 bases, with 13 bases between.

J is TRBJ1-1 and V is TRBV19; 8 bases line up with TRBD1. J gave up 7 bases and V 3 bases, and 10 bases lay outside the gene matches. Germline lookup yields CDR1 LNHDA and CDR2 SQIVND (reference sequence). This CDR3 spans 15 amino acids. The DNA of the CDR3 is TGTGCCAGTAGTATTCGGGACAGGCTACCCGATGAAGCTTTCTTT. This sequence encodes CASSIRDRLPDEAFF.

The chain employs TRBV19 and TRBJ2-3; weak D call: TRBD1 (5 bases). Trimming shortened V by 4 bases and J by 4 bases, and 15 bases separated the two germline ends. This CDR3 region has 15 residues. Germline values: CDR1 LNHDA, CDR2 SQIVND (reference sequence). As DNA, the CDR3 is TGTGCCAGTAGTACGCTAAAATCAGGGCCAGATACGCAGTATTTT. This translates into CASSTLKSGPDTQYF.

The chain joins TRBV9 to TRBJ2-5, with D hard to call. Germline-derived CDR1 and CDR2 are SGDLS and YYNGEE. V dropped 0 bases and J dropped 1 base, with 10 bases sitting between them. This CDR3 has 15 residues. CDR3 coding DNA: TGTGCCAGCAGCGTAGAGGTATCTAGCCAAGAGACCCAGTACTTC. The encoded protein is CASSVEVSSQETQYF.

The chain uses TRBV2 and TRBJ2-7; 7 bases align to TRBD1. This CDR3 contains 13 residues. V lost 7 bases to trimming and J lost 0 bases; unmatched junction nucleotides: 3. Germline loops: CDR1 SNHLY, CDR2 FYNNEI. The CDR3 protein is CASNDRDSYEQYF. CDR3 bases: TGTGCCAGCAACGACAGGGACTCCTACGAGCAGTACTTC.

The chain has TRBV28 and TRBJ1-2; no clear D gene. There are 13 residues in the CDR3. Germline CDR1 is MDHEN and CDR2 is SYDVKM. The V gene lost 6 bases and the J gene lost 4 bases, with 12 bases spanning the gap. The CDR3 sequence: CASSLPGLYGYTF. The CDR3 DNA reads as TGTGCCAGCAGCTTGCCGGGTCTCTATGGCTACACCTTC.

Remarks on this clone: At one end, the junction sequence differs from germline, possibly due to a read error. The chain couples TRBV5-1 to TRBJ1-3, with TRBD1 as a possible D gene (6 bases). CDR3 length: 14 residues. Germline lookup yields CDR1 SGHRS and CDR2 YFSETQ. CDR3 loop: CVSSPGEPGNTIYF. The CDR3 DNA follows: TGCGTCAGCAGCCCAGGGGAACCTGGAAACACCATATATTTT. The variable domain in full, with the rest retrieved from reference TRBV5-1 and TRBJ1-3, is KAGVTQTPRYLIKTRGQQVTLSCSPISGHRSVSWYQQTPGQGLQFLFEYFSETQRNKGNFPGRFSGRQFSNSRSEMNVSTLELGDSALYLCVSSPGEPGNTIYFGEGSWLTVV.

The chain joins TRBV4-3 to TRBJ1-1; TRBD1 aligns across 11 bases. V dropped 0 bases and J dropped 10; count of bases not matched to a gene: 7. Germline-derived CDR1 and CDR2 are LGHNA and YSLEER. The CDR3 runs 15 residues. DNA for the CDR3: TGCGCCAGCAGCCAAGACGGGACAGGGGGGCAGGGAGCTTTCTTT. Its protein product is CASSQDGTGGQGAFF.

The chain links TRBV7-9 to TRBJ1-2; TRBD1 aligns across 10 bases. Germline loops: CDR1 SEHNR, CDR2 FQNEAQ (reference sequence). With 6 bases clipped from V and 2 bases from J, the junction kept 6 bases outside the gene matches. This CDR3 region has 15 residues. CDR3 amino acids: CASRSDRGPNYGYTF. As DNA, the CDR3 is TGTGCCAGCAGATCCGACAGGGGGCCCAACTATGGCTACACCTTC.

This clone was seen only a few times. The germline gene is not matched at one end of the junction; a read error may be the cause. This rearrangement joins TRBV7-2 to TRBJ1-1, with unresolved D. Germline V gives CDR1 SGHTA, CDR2 FQGNSA. The CDR3 is 13 amino acids. CDR3 coding DNA: TGTGCCAGCAGCTTAGACTCCGGAGGACCCATAACCTTT. Translated, it gives CASSLDSGGPITF.